In this sample, the clone carrying this T cell receptor (beta chain) turned up once. The entry originates in a study of blood T cell repertoires in COVID-19. Assay used: immunoSEQ multiplex PCR; TCRdb lists only in-frame clones, some missing. The profile covers more than 90,000 clones, with 60% to 85% appearing a single time and 6.2% taken by the ten largest. J was trimmed by 0 bases and V by 5 bases; bases with no gene match: 7. The CDR3 contains 18 residues. Germline loops: CDR1 SGHTA, CDR2 FQGTGA. This TCR came from a man aged 70-80 years with acute or convalescent COVID-19. Sequenced material: peripheral blood. The chain uses TRBV7-3 and TRBJ2-6, with TRBD1 matching over 10 bases. The CDR3 spells CASSTTGGRISGANVLTF. In DNA form, the CDR3 reads TGTGCCAGCAGCACGACAGGGGGCCGTATCTCTGGGGCCAACGTCCTGACTTTC.